This note documents a single T cell receptor beta chain sequence. This CDR3 contains 14 residues. Germline CDR1 is SGHDT and CDR2 is YYEEEE. After removal of 0 bases from V and 5 bases from J, the junction contained 1 base not matched to a gene. The data were produced by immunoSEQ multiplex PCR, yet TCRdb's version contains in-frame clones alone and is incomplete. The repertoire includes 200,000 to 250,000 clones, 75% to 95% of them detected once, and more than 1% sits in the top ten. The data derive from a study of cytomegalovirus exposure and HLA in healthy donors. Study overall: The 120 or so validation repertoires used a platform that matched the one used for the 500 to 700 first-cohort repertoires, as a later analysis reported.

The material sequenced was PBMCs. The clonotype originates from a woman aged 18-29 years in good health and CMV-seronegative. The rearrangement uses TRBV5-6 and TRBJ2-3; 9 bases match TRBD2. The DNA of the CDR3 is TGTGCCAGCAGCTTGGCACTAGCGGGAGATACGCAGTATTTT. Amino acids: CASSLALAGDTQYF.